This T cell receptor (beta chain) was recovered during a study of blood T cell repertoires in COVID-19. Study background: Sources were T cells, B-cell-depleted T cells, or PBMCs; the material itself was cDNA or gDNA.

Under the authors' procedure: Reference gene primers were amplified, and this amplification served to estimate nucleated cell counts. TCRdb keeps only in-frame clones here, not all; method: immunoSEQ multiplex PCR. The D gene and trimming were derived from the DNA, and the V and J assignments and clone size from that table. The data hold approximately 160,000 clones, with about nine tenths observed a single time. Sequencing input: peripheral blood. The source of this sequence is a woman aged 70-85 years with acute or convalescent COVID-19.

CDR3 sequence reads: CASSPRATNEKLFF. The CDR3 nucleotides read TGTGCCAGCAGCCCACGGGCAACTAATGAAAAACTGTTTTTT. This chain connects TRBV28 to TRBJ1-4; D ambiguous. The CDR3 is 14 residues long. Germline V CDR1 and CDR2: MDHEN, SYDVKM. The V end was cut by 6 bases, the J end by 0 bases, with 8 bases between.